This T cell receptor (beta chain) was documented in a study of OX40 agonist ivuxolimab in advanced cancers. Across the study: In this trial design, patients received ivuxolimab intravenously at 0.01 to 10 mg/kg every 2 weeks.

Germline values: CDR1 ENHRY, CDR2 SYGVKD. V was pared by 10 bases and J by 5 bases, with 4 bases of the junction left unmatched. CDR3 length equals 11 residues. Produced via immunoSEQ multiplex PCR; TCRdb's table is partial and in-frame only. The table includes about 73,000 clones, about 89% detected once. This clone turned up a few times. Blood specimens came from baseline, cycle 4 day 1, and cycle 7 day 1. The receptor's source is an adult with an advanced solid tumor such as melanoma, head and neck, liver or kidney cancer. This specimen consisted of CD4+ or CD8+ T cells sorted from blood, obtained in a trial of the OX40 agonist ivuxolimab. This chain links TRBV10-3 with TRBJ1-2; TRBD1 matches at 7 bases. The CDR3 bases are TGTGCCACCAGGGGGGCTTATGGCTACACCTTC. The encoded protein is CATRGAYGYTF.